This T cell receptor (beta chain) comes out of a study of early T cells in non-severe SARS-CoV-2 infection. Overall study results and limits: Comparison of clonotypes with VDJdb favored anti-spike CD8 responses while missing private and CD4 specificities.

V was trimmed by 0 bases and J by 2 bases, leaving 16 bases between them. CDR1 is LGHNA, CDR2 YSLEER, per germline. This CDR3 is 17 amino acids long. The TCR library protocol attached unique molecular identifiers to the individual cDNA molecules. MiXCR was run by TCRdb on the 5' RACE reads, yielding one entry per CDR3 protein. The sample gives about 71,000 distinct CDR3 sequences, roughly an eighth of which show up once; roughly 2.5% is in the top ten. The sample holds a few counts of this clonotype. The target antigen is unknown. The sample consisted of whole blood, taken at baseline. The rearrangement uses TRBV4-3 and TRBJ1-1; TRBD1 might be the D (6 bases). This receptor was obtained from an adult who was a healthcare worker with PCR-confirmed SARS-CoV-2 infection or an uninfected control (not recorded which). Here the CDR3 reads CASSQDVTRGLNTEAFF. CDR3 DNA: TGCGCCAGCAGCCAAGATGTCACGCGGGGGCTTAACACTGAAGCTTTCTTT.